This TCR beta chain was sequenced for a study of tumor and adjacent non-tumor tissue in lung cancer. Study-wide context: Histology: about a dozen adenocarcinoma, a couple of squamous cell carcinoma, 1 small cell lung cancer. Each sample yielded roughly 4 million productive TCRbeta reads on average. Overall study results and limits: TCR diversity was significantly greater in tumor than normal lung tissue.

Looked up from germline, CDR1 is MNHEY and CDR2 is SVGAGI. The CDR3 is 15 amino acids. The template was RNA from unsorted bulk tissue. In regard to this clonotype: What it binds is not known. Relative to the germline gene, one junction end is altered; a read error may explain this.

A modified ARM-PCR protocol with three rounds of nested PCR amplified TCRbeta. TCRdb re-called the multiplex PCR reads with MiXCR, one entry per CDR3 protein. The sample has 70,000 to 90,000 distinct CDR3 sequences; over 80% are singletons. Source material: lung tumor tissue. This chain joins TRBV6-5 and TRBJ2-5; 8 bases line up with TRBD2. This sequence originates from a woman aged 45 to 65 with non-small cell lung cancer. CDR3 in DNA: TGTGCGAGCAGAATACGCGCGGGAGGTTCGGGGGGCCGGTACTTC. Translating gives CASRIRAGGSGGRYF.